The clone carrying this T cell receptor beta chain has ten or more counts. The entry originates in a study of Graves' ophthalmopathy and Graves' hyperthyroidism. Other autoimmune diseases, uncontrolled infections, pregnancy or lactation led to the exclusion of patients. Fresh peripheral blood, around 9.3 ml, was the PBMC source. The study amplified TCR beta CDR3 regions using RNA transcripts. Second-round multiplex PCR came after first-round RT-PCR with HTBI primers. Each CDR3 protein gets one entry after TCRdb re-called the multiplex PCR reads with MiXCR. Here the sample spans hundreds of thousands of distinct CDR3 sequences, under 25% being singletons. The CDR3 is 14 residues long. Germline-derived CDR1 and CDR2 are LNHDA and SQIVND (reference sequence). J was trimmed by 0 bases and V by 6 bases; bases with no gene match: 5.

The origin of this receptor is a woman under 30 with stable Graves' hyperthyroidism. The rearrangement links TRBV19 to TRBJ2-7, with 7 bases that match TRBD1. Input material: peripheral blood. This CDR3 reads CASRATGSSYEQYF. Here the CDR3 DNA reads TGTGCCAGTAGGGCGACAGGGTCCTCCTACGAGCAGTACTTC. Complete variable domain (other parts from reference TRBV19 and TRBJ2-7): DGGITQSPKYLFRKEGQNVTLSCEQNLNHDAMYWYRQDPGQGLRLIYYSQIVNDFQKGDIAEGYSVSREKKESFPLTVTSAQKNPTAFYLCASRATGSSYEQYFGPGTRLTVT.